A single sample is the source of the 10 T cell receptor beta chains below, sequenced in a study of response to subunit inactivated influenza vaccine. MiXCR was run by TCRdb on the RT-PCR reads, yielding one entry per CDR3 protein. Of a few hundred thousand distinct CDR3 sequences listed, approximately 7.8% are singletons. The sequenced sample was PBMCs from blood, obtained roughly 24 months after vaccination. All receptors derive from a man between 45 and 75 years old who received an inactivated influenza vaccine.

The CDR3 DNA reads TGCAGTGCTAGAGTGGGTACTAGCGGGCCTCTCAGTGGGTTCTTC. Protein product: CSARVGTSGPLSGFF. The chain recombines TRBV20-1 with TRBJ2-1; 9 bases align to TRBD2. The J segment lost 15 bases and the V segment lost 1 base, leaving 16 bases of the junction unmatched. This CDR3 has 15 residues. Germline CDR1 and CDR2: DFQATT and SNEGSKA (reference sequence).

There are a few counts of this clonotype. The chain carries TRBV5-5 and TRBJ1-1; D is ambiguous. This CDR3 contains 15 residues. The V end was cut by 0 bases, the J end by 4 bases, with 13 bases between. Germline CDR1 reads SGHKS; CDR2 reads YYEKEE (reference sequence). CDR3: CASSLDSGSGTEAFF. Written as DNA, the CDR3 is TGTGCCAGCAGCTTGGATTCGGGGTCTGGCACTGAAGCTTTCTTT.

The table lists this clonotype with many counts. This CDR3 is CASSSTSGRALYQETQYF. The CDR3 nucleotides are TGCGCCAGCAGCTCCACTAGCGGGAGGGCCCTGTACCAAGAGACCCAGTACTTC. This sequence joins TRBV5-1 and TRBJ2-5, with 13 bases identical to TRBD2. This CDR3 has 18 residues. The V gene's germline CDR1 is SGHRS and CDR2 YFSETQ. V gave up 3 bases and J gave up 0 bases; unmatched junction bases: 8.

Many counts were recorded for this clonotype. CDR3 nucleotide sequence: TGTGCCAGCAGCTCCGCCCCAGGGGTAAGTTCACCCCTCCACTTT. Protein sequence: CASSSAPGVSSPLHF. V is TRBV9 and J is TRBJ1-6, with D perhaps matching TRBD1 (6 bases). The ends were cut back, 4 bases at V and 9 bases at J, with 17 bases in the middle. Germline CDR1 SGDLS, CDR2 YYNGEE. The CDR3 consists of 15 residues.

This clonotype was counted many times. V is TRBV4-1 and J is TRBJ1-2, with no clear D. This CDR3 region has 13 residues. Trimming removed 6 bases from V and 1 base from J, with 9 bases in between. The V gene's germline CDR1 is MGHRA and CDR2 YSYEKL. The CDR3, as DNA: TGCGCCAGCAGTGGACTGTTTAACTATGGCTACACCTTC. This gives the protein CASSGLFNYGYTF.

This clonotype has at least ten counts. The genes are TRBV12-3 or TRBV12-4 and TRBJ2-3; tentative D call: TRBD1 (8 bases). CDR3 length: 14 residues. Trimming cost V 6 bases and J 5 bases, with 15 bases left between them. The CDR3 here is CASSDRGGRDTQYF. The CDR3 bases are TGTGCCAGCAGCGACAGGGGAGGGAGAGATACGCAGTATTTT.

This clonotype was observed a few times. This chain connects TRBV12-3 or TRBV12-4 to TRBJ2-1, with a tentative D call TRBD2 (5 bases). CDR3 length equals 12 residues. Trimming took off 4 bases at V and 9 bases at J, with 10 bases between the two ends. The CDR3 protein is CASSYLRGEQFF. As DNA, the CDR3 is TGTGCCAGCAGTTACCTCCGGGGTGAGCAGTTCTTC.

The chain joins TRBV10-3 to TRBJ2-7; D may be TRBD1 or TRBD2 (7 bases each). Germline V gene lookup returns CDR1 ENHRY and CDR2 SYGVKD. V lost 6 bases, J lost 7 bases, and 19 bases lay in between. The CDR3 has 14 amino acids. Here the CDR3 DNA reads TGTGCCATCAGGGCAGGGACAGCCGGGGGGGAGCAGTACTTC. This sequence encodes CAIRAGTAGGEQYF.

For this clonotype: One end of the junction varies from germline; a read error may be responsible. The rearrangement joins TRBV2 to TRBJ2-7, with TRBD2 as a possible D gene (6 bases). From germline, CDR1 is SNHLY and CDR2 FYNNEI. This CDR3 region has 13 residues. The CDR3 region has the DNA TGTGCTAGCAAAGGAGGGAATGGCTACGAGCAGTACTTC. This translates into CASKGGNGYEQYF.

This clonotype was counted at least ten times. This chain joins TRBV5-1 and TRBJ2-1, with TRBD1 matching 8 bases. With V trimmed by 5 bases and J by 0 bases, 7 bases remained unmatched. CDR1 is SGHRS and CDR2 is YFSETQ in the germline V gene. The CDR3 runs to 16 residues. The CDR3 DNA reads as TGCGCCAGCAGGGGGACAGGCTTGAGCTCCTACAATGAGCAGTTCTTC. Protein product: CASRGTGLSSYNEQFF.